This T cell receptor (beta chain) was sequenced during a study of T-cell reconstitution after alpha-beta-depleted transplantation in children. Findings and caveats of the study: Surviving recipient T cells and thymic progenitors accounted for the high day-60 TCRbeta diversity observed in some patients. The authors attributed T-cell counts and diversity one year after transplant mostly to newly produced T cells. The origin of alpha-beta T cells about two months after transplant was reportedly several hundred expanded graft clones.

This clonotype was observed a handful of times. Its antigen is not identified. TCRbeta library preparation incorporated unique molecular identifiers. TCRdb called the PCR reads again in MiXCR, with one record for every CDR3 protein. The sample consists of hundreds of thousands of distinct CDR3 sequences, roughly a sixth of them appearing once. This CDR3 has 14 residues. Germline values: CDR1 MNHEY, CDR2 SVGEGT. Trimming removed 11 bases from V and 1 base from J, with 16 bases in between. The genes are TRBV6-2 or TRBV6-3 and TRBJ2-3, with D perhaps matching TRBD1 (5 bases). Sequences were derived from PBMCs, mostly from graft donor cells, sampled 360 days after TCRalphabeta/CD19-depleted stem cell transplant. This TCR derives from a male patient aged 2 to 9 who had a stem cell transplant for acute lymphoblastic leukemia, so the T cells may come from the graft donor. This chain's CDR3 is CAVRSLQGTDTQYF. CDR3 coding DNA: TGTGCCGTCCGGTCATTACAGGGCACAGATACGCAGTATTTT.